A selection of T cell receptor beta chains follows, all from one sample in a study of T cell clonotyping in hematopoietic cell transplantation. Sequencing was performed with immunoSEQ multiplex PCR; in TCRdb, only in-frame clones are kept and a portion is missing. The sample includes more than 2,000 clones, roughly 87% of them seen just once. Sequencing was performed on peripheral blood mononuclear cells. Receptors were obtained from a man in his forties in good health. Some clones in this sample may be carry-over from other donors' samples. Both conserved end residues are trimmed from each CDR3. Size tells how often a clone was seen (once, few, many) or the class of an expanded clone, and some rows leave it out.

cdr3_aa,clone_size,v_call
ASSLDRNTIY,NA,TRBV19
ASTNNYQPQH,once,TRBV6-1
ASSIRTGGNYEQY,NA,TRBV7-8
ASSLRRDSPLH,NA,TRBV7-3
ATRQDTEAF,NA,TRBV15
ASSQERGSGANVLT,NA,TRBV4-3
ASRGGIKNTGELF,NA,TRBV6-5
ASSKDRINTIY,NA,TRBV5-8
ASNRDKGEKLF,once,TRBV19
ASSLNVGGAYGYT,NA,TRBV7-3
ASSRDRDLGYT,NA,TRBV18
ASSLVGGKRGYT,NA,TRBV5-4
ASSTPGHKINEKLF,NA,TRBV21-1
ASSAHGDQPQH,NA,TRBV9
ASSQGSRVSGVEAF,NA,TRBV14
ASSQDSRGLFYGYT,NA,TRBV14
AWRGGSSSGNTIY,NA,TRBV30
ASSLLDDSNYGYT,NA,TRBV5-1
SVAAGGRFYEQY,NA,TRBV29-1
ASSLGGSGEKLF,NA,TRBV11-3
ASRGQLNTGELF,few,TRBV6-5
ASSQGPDPPAF,NA,TRBV5-5
ASSENRGPYGYT,NA,TRBV6-4
ASGFGLDNSPLH,NA,TRBV6-6
ASRSNFLGRVRDYGYT,once,TRBV7-9
ASSRGDRRYEQY,NA,TRBV7-2
ASSLQFSGWYGYT,NA,TRBV27
ASSGRDTDYTEAF,NA,TRBV9
SAFSGNTIY,NA,TRBV20-1
ASRTDSYGYT,NA,TRBV10-2
ASSGTPAMNTGELF,once,TRBV7-3
ASSVGTGRTEAF,few,TRBV9
AWRRTGTGELF,NA,TRBV30
AIRTEGSNEQY,NA,TRBV10-3
ASSQADRGGYEQY,NA,TRBV4-1
ASSQDQPGDTQY,few,TRBV4-1
ASSEGGGTDTQY,few,TRBV6-4
ASSIQGPVGYNSPLH,NA,TRBV5-6
ASSQGGYTFVTLH,NA,TRBV14
ASARQWSSYEQY,NA,TRBV6-5
ASSLDSGGLYEQY,NA,TRBV5-1
ASSDTYGDEAF,NA,TRBV6-5
ASSSSWGGGTYNEQF,NA,TRBV7-9
ASNTAHGNEQF,once,TRBV25-1
ASSSQRKGGIYGYT,NA,TRBV5-6
ASSGGALKTQY,NA,TRBV30
ASSATDTQY,NA,TRBV7-6
ASSQESAYGYT,few,TRBV4-1
ASSVVAGGSEQY,few,TRBV9
ASSFSGQETQY,NA,TRBV7-2